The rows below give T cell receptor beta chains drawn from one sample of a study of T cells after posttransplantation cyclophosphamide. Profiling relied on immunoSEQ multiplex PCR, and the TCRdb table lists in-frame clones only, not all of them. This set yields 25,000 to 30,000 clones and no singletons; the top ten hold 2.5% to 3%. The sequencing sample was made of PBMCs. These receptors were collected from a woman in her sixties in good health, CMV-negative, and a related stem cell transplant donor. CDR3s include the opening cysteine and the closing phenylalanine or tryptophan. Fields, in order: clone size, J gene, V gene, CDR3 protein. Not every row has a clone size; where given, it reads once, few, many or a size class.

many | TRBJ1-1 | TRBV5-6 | CASSPGEAEAFF
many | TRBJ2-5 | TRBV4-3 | CASSQIGDRSRETQYF
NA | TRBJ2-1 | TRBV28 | CASSELAAGAYNEQFF
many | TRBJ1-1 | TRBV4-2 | CASSPSTAEVNTEAFF
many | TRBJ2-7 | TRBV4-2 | CASSQGDSEAYEQYF
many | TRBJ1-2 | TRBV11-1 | CASSPPGWVFGYTF
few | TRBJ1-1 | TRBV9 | CASSVDQGRTEAFF
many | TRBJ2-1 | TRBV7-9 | CATTGHNEQFF
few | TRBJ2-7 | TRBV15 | CATSRDRGSYEQYF
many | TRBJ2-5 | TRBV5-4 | CASSSQGAETQYF
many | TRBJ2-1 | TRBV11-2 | CASSSGLLHNEQFF
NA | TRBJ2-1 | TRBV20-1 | CSARDRVEQFF
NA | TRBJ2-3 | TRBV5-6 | CASRSGLAGVVYTQYF
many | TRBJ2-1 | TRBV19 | CASSSGGNEQFF
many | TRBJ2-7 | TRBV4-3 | CASSQGRTGGYEQYF
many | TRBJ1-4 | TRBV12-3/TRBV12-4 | CASSVREKLFF
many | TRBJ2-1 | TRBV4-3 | CASSQGGAGGSRSGQFF
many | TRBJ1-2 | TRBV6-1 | CASRTGANYGYTF